Listed below are T cell receptor beta chains from one sample, sequenced in a study of blood T cell repertoires in COVID-19. The repertoire was sequenced with immunoSEQ multiplex PCR; TCRdb's copy has only in-frame clones and lacks some. The table records around 130,000 clones, around 84% of them present only once. Specimen: PBMCs or T cells enriched from blood (not recorded which). The receptors here all came from a man in his forties with acute COVID-19. CDR3s include the opening cysteine and the closing phenylalanine or tryptophan. The D gene is left open where the match is weak. The size entry is marked missing in some rows and otherwise reads once, few, many or a size class.

d_call: TRBD2
j_call: TRBJ2-1
v_call: TRBV14
clone_size: NA
cdr3_nt: TGTGCCAGCAGCCTAACCGGGACTAGCGGGGGGCGCCAGTTCTTC
cdr3_aa: CASSLTGTSGGRQFF

d_call: NA
j_call: TRBJ1-2
v_call: TRBV29-1
clone_size: NA
cdr3_nt: TGCAGCGTTGACGAGGGTACGCGGGATGGCTACACCTTC
cdr3_aa: CSVDEGTRDGYTF

d_call: TRBD1
j_call: TRBJ1-3
v_call: TRBV7-2
clone_size: NA
cdr3_nt: TGTGCCAGCAGCTCAACGCCGGGACAGGGGGCGACTGGAAACACCATATATTTT
cdr3_aa: CASSSTPGQGATGNTIYF

d_call: NA
j_call: TRBJ2-7
v_call: TRBV6-5
clone_size: NA
cdr3_nt: TGTGCCAGCACGGACACCTCCTACGAGCAGTACTTC
cdr3_aa: CASTDTSYEQYF

d_call: TRBD2
j_call: TRBJ2-1
v_call: TRBV9
clone_size: few
cdr3_nt: TGTGCCAGCAGCGTAGAAATAGCGGGTTATTATGAGCAGTTCTTC
cdr3_aa: CASSVEIAGYYEQFF

d_call: TRBD1
j_call: TRBJ1-1
v_call: TRBV27
clone_size: NA
cdr3_nt: TGTGCCAGCAGTTTATTTGGGACAGCGAACACTGAAGCTTTCTTT
cdr3_aa: CASSLFGTANTEAFF

d_call: NA
j_call: TRBJ1-5
v_call: TRBV28
clone_size: NA
cdr3_nt: TGTGCCAGCAGTTTAGTGCAGGGGAGTCAGCCCCAGCATTTT
cdr3_aa: CASSLVQGSQPQHF

d_call: TRBD2
j_call: TRBJ2-3
v_call: TRBV19
clone_size: NA
cdr3_nt: TGTGCCAGTAGTGAGCGGGAGAGGGGAGATACGCAGTATTTT
cdr3_aa: CASSERERGDTQYF

d_call: TRBD1
j_call: TRBJ1-6
v_call: TRBV9
clone_size: once
cdr3_nt: TGTGCCAGCAGCGTAGGGCAGGGGGGAGGTTCACCCCTCCACTTT
cdr3_aa: CASSVGQGGGSPLHF

d_call: TRBD1
j_call: TRBJ1-6
v_call: TRBV5-1
clone_size: NA
cdr3_nt: TGCGCCAGCAGCTTGGGAGGGACAGGACGTTCACCCCTCCACTTT
cdr3_aa: CASSLGGTGRSPLHF

d_call: NA
j_call: TRBJ2-1
v_call: TRBV9
clone_size: NA
cdr3_nt: TGTGCCAGCAGCGTCGACGGTGAGGCCTACAATGAGCAGTTCTTC
cdr3_aa: CASSVDGEAYNEQFF

d_call: NA
j_call: TRBJ2-5
v_call: TRBV7-2
clone_size: NA
cdr3_nt: TGTGCCAGCAGCTCAGACAGAGACCGGACCCAGTACTTC
cdr3_aa: CASSSDRDRTQYF

d_call: NA
j_call: TRBJ2-3
v_call: TRBV6-2/TRBV6-3
clone_size: NA
cdr3_nt: TGTGCCAGCAGTCCACGGACTAATCCTTCTAGCACAGATACGCAGTATTTT
cdr3_aa: CASSPRTNPSSTDTQYF